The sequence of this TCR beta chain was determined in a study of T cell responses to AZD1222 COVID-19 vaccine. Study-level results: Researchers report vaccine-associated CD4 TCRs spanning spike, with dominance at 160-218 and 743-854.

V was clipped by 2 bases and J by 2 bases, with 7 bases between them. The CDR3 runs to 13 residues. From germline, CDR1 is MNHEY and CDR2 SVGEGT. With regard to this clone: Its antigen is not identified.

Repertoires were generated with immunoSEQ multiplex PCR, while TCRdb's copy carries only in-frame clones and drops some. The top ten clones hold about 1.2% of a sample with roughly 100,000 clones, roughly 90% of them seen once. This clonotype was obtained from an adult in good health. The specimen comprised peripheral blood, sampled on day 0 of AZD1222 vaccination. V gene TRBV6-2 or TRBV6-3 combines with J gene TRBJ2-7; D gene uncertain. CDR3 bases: TGTGCCAGCAGTTACCGGAGCCCCTACGAGCAGTACTTC. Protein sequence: CASSYRSPYEQYF.